This entry describes one T cell receptor beta chain. This clonotype appeared a few times. The antigen it recognizes is unknown. It has no much larger one-base neighbor in the sample; base qualities were not kept. The sample belongs to a study of human T cells and chemical hapten exposure (dated by TCRdb to 2020 to 2023). Regarding the research as a whole: For sensitization, 2% DPC in acetone was applied to a 2 cm by 2 cm area of upper inner arm skin. The libraries were sequenced as a pool, and the TCR yield per sample differed mostly because of small variations in library volumes within the pool. The study tracked peripheral blood TCR repertoire changes in vivo during primary and secondary sensitization to the hapten diphenylcyclopropenone (DPC) in alopecia patients. The mostly female patient cohort included alopecia areata with under or over 50% scalp involvement, alopecia totalis and alopecia universalis. Patient blood was sampled pre-sensitization (week 0) and at 2, 6 and about 24 weeks after DPC sensitization. Patch testing on the upper back used Finn chambers containing 0.01% DPC, with scoring done after 6 days according to International Contact Dermatitis Research Group standards. Weekly therapeutic DPC doses were additionally applied to the scalp of patients throughout the approximately 24-week study period. For TCR sequencing, blood came from approximately 29 alopecia patients at anywhere from one to four time points (pre-sensitization, 2, 6 and 24 weeks). General conclusions and limits of the study: Patch test score was positively correlated with the number of PT1 expanded TCRs, with significance at thresholds 8, 16 and 32 but not at 4. All patients had alopecia, a presumed autoimmune disease, so their immune response might differ from that of healthy individuals. DPC sensitization did not change how many TCRs were above 1 in 1000 frequency, and no evidence was found of alterations in global repertoire structure. Compared with pre-sensitization or healthy control sets, expanded TCRs formed significantly more large CDR3 similarity clusters, which is consistent with antigen-driven responses. After repeated subsampling, the strength of the expansion versus patch-test correlation and the threshold at which it became significant changed.

V has 3 bases trimmed and J has 5 bases trimmed; junction bases matching no gene number 4. There are 14 amino acids in the CDR3, from cysteine to phenylalanine inclusive. The only DNA kept is the CDR3, 42 bases in frame from the first base. From the germline V gene (reference sequence), CDR1 is LNHNV and CDR2 is YYDKDF. Library preparation employed RACE. The listed sequencing device is NextSeq 500. During library preparation, unique molecular identifiers were attached to individual cDNA molecules so that TCRs could be counted in a quantitative, reproducible way. For every blood RNA sample, sequencing covered both the TCR alpha and TCR beta chains. Per the source publication's procedure: A median of roughly 98,000 TCRs per sample was observed, with a range of roughly 20,000 to 700,000. The Decombinator software suite was used to annotate V, J and CDR3 in the TCR reads. Every sample was subsampled to the same number of TCRs (28,000) for the PS versus PT1 abundance plots. TCRs were defined as expanded if absent before sensitization and observed at least eight times at the 2-week time point. The public reads were quality trimmed at Q25 with fastp and then assembled into clones with MiXCR by TCRdb, keeping productive beta chains. All rows with the same CDR3 protein become a single entry with the most common DNA and genes. TCRdb, not the original authors, processed these V and J calls. This sample comprises approximately 86,000 distinct CDR3 sequences, roughly 10% of them detected only once. The ten most abundant clones make up roughly 1% of the sample.

In the paper's terms, the time point label means: patch test 3, about 24 weeks after DPC sensitization. What the treatment or condition label conveys for this sample: therapeutic diphenylcyclopropenone sensitization with weekly scalp DPC. Blood at each patch-test visit was drawn before the patch test was applied. To be eligible, patients had to be aged 18 to 70, diagnosed with alopecia and judged suitable for DPC therapy, while pregnant patients were excluded. Total RNA was extracted from unfractionated whole blood that had been collected in Tempus Blood RNA tubes. The clonotype originates from a woman aged 25 to 39 with alopecia areata. Some clones in this sample may be carry-over from other donors' samples. The source material was whole blood, sampled in connection with sensitization to the hapten diphenylcyclopropenone (DPC). Recombination linked TRBV15 to TRBJ1-5, with 7 middle bases fitting TRBD1. The DNA is as follows: TGTGCCACCAGCAGCGACAGGGAACATCAGCCCCAGCATTTT. This sequence encodes CATSSDREHQPQHF.